Listed here is a single T cell receptor beta chain. Its antigen is not known. J gave up 4 bases and V 4 bases, and 3 bases lay outside the gene matches. This CDR3 has 14 residues. Germline lookup yields CDR1 ENHRY and CDR2 SYGVKD. These data are taken from a study of cytomegalovirus exposure and HLA in healthy donors. Researchers ran the PCR with 60 Vbeta and 13 Jbeta primers. Only in-frame clones appear in the TCRdb table, and some are missing; sequencing was by immunoSEQ multiplex PCR. The table has approximately 130,000 clones, around 75% seen once; the top ten hold roughly 3.1%. Study outcomes and limitations: Among donors in an Asian-associated ancestry cluster, a later analysis reportedly found fewer N-insertions than the approximately 670-donor mean. An analysis that was carried out later associated 15,000 to 20,000 TCR beta sequences with HLA alleles at 0.05 false discovery rate. There was a cluster of highly shared sequence variants that was likely a sequencing artifact. Several V segments, TRBV6-2 and TRBV6-3 among them, could not be told apart and were dropped.

V is TRBV10-3 and J is TRBJ2-3; 9 nucleotides line up with TRBD1. What was sequenced was PBMCs. The receptor was isolated from a man aged 30 to 45 in good health and CMV-seronegative. Here the CDR3 reads CAISGGDRADTQYF. For the CDR3, the DNA is TGTGCCATCAGTGGGGGGGACAGGGCAGATACGCAGTATTTT.